Below, 7 T cell receptor beta chains from the same sample are listed, as sequenced in a study of blood T cell repertoires in COVID-19. Libraries were prepared by immunoSEQ multiplex PCR; TCRdb keeps only in-frame clonotypes and omits some of them. In the table there are fewer than 350,000 clones, 75% to 95% of which are singletons. The sample consisted of peripheral blood. Receptors were obtained from a woman aged 25 to 39 with COVID-19, enrolled during active disease.

The rearrangement links TRBV9 to TRBJ1-2; D is possibly TRBD1 (5 bases). From germline, CDR1 is SGDLS and CDR2 YYNGEE. There are 14 residues in the CDR3. With 2 bases removed from V and 1 base from J, the gap between germline ends came to 9 bases. CDR3 coding DNA: TGTGCCAGCAGCGTCGGAGGGGTTAACTATGGCTACACCTTC. Translated: CASSVGGVNYGYTF.

This clone was seen a handful of times. This chain uses TRBV5-4 with TRBJ2-1, with a weak D call TRBD2 (6 bases). The CDR3 runs to 17 residues. V lost 0 bases and J lost 1, with 14 bases in between. Looked up from germline, CDR1 is SGHNT and CDR2 is YYREEE (reference sequence). CDR3 sequence (DNA): TGTGCCAGCAGCTTGGTGCGGGACTGGGGGTCCTACAATGAGCAGTTCTTC. It specifies CASSLVRDWGSYNEQFF.

The chain joins TRBV30 to TRBJ1-1; 7 bases agree with TRBD1. Per germline, CDR1 GTSNPN and CDR2 SVGIG (reference sequence). Trimming removed 5 bases from V and 1 base from J; junction bases left unmatched: 4. CDR3 length: 13 residues. CDR3 sequence reads: CAWQRGQNTEAFF. In nucleotides, the CDR3 is TGTGCCTGGCAAAGGGGGCAGAACACTGAAGCTTTCTTT.

CDR3: CATSDTRQNTGELFF. Written as DNA, the CDR3 is TGTGCCACCAGTGATACCCGACAGAACACCGGGGAGCTGTTTTTT. The chain links TRBV24-1 to TRBJ2-2, with no clear D. The V gene's germline CDR1 is KGHDR and CDR2 SFDVKD. With 3 bases removed from V and 1 base from J, the gap between germline ends came to 8 bases. CDR3 size: 15 residues.

The chain couples TRBV10-1 to TRBJ2-7; 14 bases align to TRBD2. V dropped 11 bases and J dropped 6; count of bases not matched to a gene: 6. Germline V lookup: CDR1 WNHNN, CDR2 SYGVQD (reference sequence). This CDR3 spans 13 amino acids. The CDR3 is CAVPTSGRGEQYF. Written as DNA, the CDR3 is TGCGCCGTACCGACTAGCGGGAGGGGCGAGCAGTACTTC.

This clone occurred once. V and J are TRBV6-5 and TRBJ2-1; 8 nucleotides line up with TRBD2. CDR3 length: 15 amino acids. The trim removed 5 bases at V and 4 bases at J, leaving 7 bases unmatched. Germline lookup yields CDR1 MNHEY and CDR2 SVGAGI. The CDR3 sequence is CASSRSGIVYNEQFF. The DNA of the CDR3 is TGTGCCAGCAGTCGTAGCGGGATAGTATACAATGAGCAGTTCTTC.

V usage is TRBV7-9 and J usage is TRBJ2-1; D might be TRBD1 (6 bases). The CDR3 length is 15 residues. Per the germline V gene, CDR1 is SEHNR and CDR2 is FQNEAQ (reference sequence). V shed 0 bases and J shed 10 bases, with 16 bases lying between them. CDR3 loop: CASSLAQGPPWEQFF. The CDR3, as DNA: TGTGCCAGCAGCTTAGCCCAGGGGCCCCCCTGGGAGCAGTTCTTC.